Sequencing of this T cell receptor beta chain was carried out in a study of shared T cell receptors in the human thymus. V was clipped by 5 bases and J by 5 bases; unmatched bases: 10. The CDR3 consists of 16 residues. Germline-derived CDR1 and CDR2 are MNHEY and SMNVEV (reference sequence). Profiled with immunoSEQ multiplex PCR; TCRdb holds only in-frame clones, not every one. The sample comprises hundreds of thousands of clones, more than 70% of which are singletons, and about 0.0094% rests with the top ten. These records were also assigned to another study, of human thymus T cells.

The sequencing input was thymocytes. The sequence was obtained from a boy younger than two with a congenital heart defect. The V and J genes are TRBV27 and TRBJ2-2, with 8 bases matching TRBD2. The chain's CDR3 is CASSPPVAGRTGELFF. The CDR3 DNA reads as TGTGCCAGCAGTCCCCCAGTAGCGGGAAGAACCGGGGAGCTGTTTTTT.